This T cell receptor (beta chain) derives from a study of CD8 T cells in ankylosing spondylitis. About this clonotype itself: Its antigen is unidentified.

Quantitative molecular-barcoded 5'-RACE generated the TCR beta libraries. TCRdb recomputed calls from the 5' RACE reads with MiXCR, one row per CDR3 protein. The data hold about 460,000 distinct CDR3 sequences, with approximately 5.3% observed a single time. Findings of the study overall: Reactive arthritis synovial fluid and blood previously showed some of these motif variants. Typical of ankylosing spondylitis blood, it appeared, was a TCR beta motif of several highly homologous variants.

Germline V CDR1 and CDR2: MNHNS, SASEGT. The CDR3 sequence is 16 residues long. V was cut by 2 bases and J by 2 bases, with 15 bases left in between. The chain uses TRBV6-1 and TRBJ1-2; possibly TRBD1 for D (6 bases). The TCR comes from a male donor with ankylosing spondylitis. Sequenced: blood, either unsorted or a sorted T cell fraction (not recorded which). The CDR3 here is CASSELDSTYNYGYTF. The CDR3 DNA sequence: TGTGCCAGCAGTGAATTGGACAGCACATACAACTATGGCTACACCTTC.